Sequencing of this T cell receptor beta chain was carried out in a study of blood T cells in healthy people across ages. The use of a sample-barcoded 5' primer and a J-beta primer mix characterized a second PCR of roughly 6 to 11 cycles. Via MiXCR, TCRdb re-called the 5' RACE reads, giving one row per CDR3 protein. The sample gives over 700,000 distinct CDR3 sequences, approximately 53% of which show up once; about two fifths is in the top ten. V was pared by 2 bases and J by 2 bases, with 9 bases between. The CDR3 has 14 residues. Germline assignment: CDR1 SGHTA and CDR2 FQGNSA. The sequence was obtained from an elderly man in good health. Sequencing input: blood. This chain joins TRBV7-2 and TRBJ2-5; possible D gene TRBD2, 6 bases. The CDR3 region is CASSLFSGQETQYF. DNA of the CDR3: TGTGCCAGCAGCTTATTTAGCGGACAAGAGACCCAGTACTTC.